The sequence of this TCR beta chain was determined in a study of OX40 agonist ivuxolimab in advanced cancers. Study-wide background: Ivuxolimab is a fully human IgG2 antibody that activates OX40 (CD134). Every 2 weeks, patients received ivuxolimab intravenously, dosed at 0.01 to 10 mg/kg. Findings and limits, study-wide: Among the lowest levels of clonal expansion were found in partial responders at 0.1-3.0 mg/kg.

Notes on this clone: Its specificity is unknown.

V shed 2 bases, J shed 3 bases, and the junction held 9 bases outside the gene matches. CDR1 and CDR2 from the germline V gene are SGDLS and YYNGEE. The CDR3 runs 16 residues. The repertoire was sequenced with immunoSEQ multiplex PCR; TCRdb's copy has only in-frame clones and lacks some. The sample includes some 80,000 clones, around 90% of them seen just once. This TCR came from an adult with an advanced solid tumor such as melanoma, head and neck, liver or kidney cancer. The V and J genes are TRBV9 and TRBJ1-2, with 8 bases matching TRBD1. The starting material was CD4+ or CD8+ T cells sorted from blood, obtained in a trial of the OX40 agonist ivuxolimab. CDR3 DNA sequence: TGTGCCAGCAGCGTCGGACAGGGACGACAGGACTATGGCTACACCTTC. It yields the protein CASSVGQGRQDYGYTF. Combining the CDR3 with reference TRBV9 and TRBJ1-2 gives the whole variable domain DSGVTQTPKHLITATGQRVTLRCSPRSGDLSVYWYQQSLDQGLQFLIQYYNGEERAKGNILERFSAQQFPDLHSELNLSSLELGDSALYFCASSVGQGRQDYGYTFGSGTRLTVV.